Shown below are 27 T cell receptor beta chains from a single sample sequenced in a study of cytomegalovirus exposure and HLA in healthy donors. The PCR contained 60 Vbeta and 13 Jbeta primers. The data were produced by immunoSEQ multiplex PCR, yet TCRdb's version contains in-frame clones alone and is incomplete. The sample records around 70,000 clones, 81% being singletons. Material for sequencing was PBMCs. The source is a human donor in good health.

The V call is TRBV6-5, the J call TRBJ1-1; the D is unclear. V gave up 0 bases and J gave up 6 bases, with 11 bases separating them. Germline V gene data show CDR1 as MNHEY and CDR2 as SVGAGI. CDR3 length equals 14 residues. CDR3 residues: CASSYSEGFSEAFF. Here the CDR3 DNA reads TGTGCCAGCAGTTACTCAGAGGGATTCTCTGAAGCTTTCTTT.

The chain is built from TRBV10-3 and TRBJ1-1, with unresolved D. Germline V gene data show CDR1 as ENHRY and CDR2 as SYGVKD. Trimming pared 6 bases from V and 1 base from J, leaving 12 bases between. This CDR3 contains 14 residues. The chain's CDR3 is CAIRPDNRNTEAFF. In nucleotides, the CDR3 is TGTGCCATCAGACCAGACAATCGGAACACTGAAGCTTTCTTT.

The table lists this clone with a few counts. This same CDR3 is encoded by further DNA sequences in the sample. The chain is built from TRBV9 and TRBJ1-5; TRBD1 matches at 7 bases. Trimming removed 0 bases from V and 1 base from J; junction bases left unmatched: 7. Germline values: CDR1 SGDLS, CDR2 YYNGEE. The CDR3 runs 17 residues. The CDR3 region is CASSVGTGPGSNQPQHF. The CDR3 DNA is TGTGCCAGCAGCGTAGGGACAGGACCAGGGAGCAATCAGCCCCAGCATTTT.

Concerning this clone: A read error may produce the germline difference seen at one junction end. The V and J genes are TRBV7-7 and TRBJ2-1, with 7 bases aligning to TRBD2. Germline CDR1 and CDR2: SSHAT and FNYEAQ (reference sequence). The CDR3 is made up of 15 amino acids. CDR3 loop: CASSLDILADNEQFF. CDR3 nucleotide sequence: TGTGCTAGCAGCTTAGATATTCTAGCGGATAATGAGCAGTTCTTC.

CDR3 coding DNA: TGCGCCAGCAGCTTGGGCGGGGAGTCCTACAATGAGCAGTTCTTC. It is translated as CASSLGGESYNEQFF. The rearrangement uses TRBV5-1 and TRBJ2-1, with D maybe TRBD2 (6 bases). V gave up 0 bases and J gave up 1 base, with 8 bases separating them. This CDR3 contains 15 residues. CDR1 is SGHRS, CDR2 YFSETQ, per germline. The variable domain in full, with the rest retrieved from reference TRBV5-1 and TRBJ2-1, is KAGVTQTPRYLIKTRGQQVTLSCSPISGHRSVSWYQQTPGQGLQFLFEYFSETQRNKGNFPGRFSGRQFSNSRSEMNVSTLELGDSALYLCASSLGGESYNEQFFGPGTRLTVL.

This chain connects TRBV18 to TRBJ2-7; D gene uncertain. The germline V and J ends were trimmed by 0 bases and 2 bases, with 17 bases remaining between them. Per the germline V gene, CDR1 is KGHSH and CDR2 is LQKENI. The CDR3 length is 17 residues. In nucleotides, the CDR3 is TGTGCCAGCTCACCACCCACAGTACTCGATCCTACCTACGAGCAGTACTTC. This translates into CASSPPTVLDPTYEQYF.

This clone was counted a few times. This sequence joins TRBV19 and TRBJ2-6; the D is unclear. V shed 7 bases and J shed 7 bases, with 8 bases lying between them. CDR1 and CDR2 from the germline V gene are LNHDA and SQIVND (reference sequence). The CDR3 totals 12 residues. CDR3 region: CASTYSANVLTF. CDR3 coding DNA: TGTGCCAGTACGTACAGTGCCAACGTCCTGACTTTC.

V and J are TRBV19 and TRBJ2-3; tentatively, D is TRBD2 (6 bases). The germline V and J ends were trimmed by 6 bases and 2 bases, with 18 bases remaining between them. The CDR3 length is 16 residues. Germline lookup yields CDR1 LNHDA and CDR2 SQIVND (reference sequence). CDR3 DNA: TGTGCCAGTAGATCCGAGAGCGGGTCCATCACAGATACGCAGTATTTT. This gives the protein CASRSESGSITDTQYF.

This clone was counted once. The gene calls are TRBV7-2 and TRBJ2-1, with 7 nucleotides matching TRBD2. In germline, CDR1 is SGHTA, CDR2 FQGNSA. Germline trimming cut 0 bases from V and 2 bases from J; bases unmatched to any gene: 1. The CDR3 covers 15 residues. CDR3 in amino acids: CASSLAGGAYNEQFF. The DNA of the CDR3 is TGTGCCAGCAGCTTAGCGGGGGGGGCCTACAATGAGCAGTTCTTC.

The V call is TRBV12-5, the J call TRBJ2-7; 7 nucleotides align to TRBD1. J was trimmed by 5 bases and V by 0 bases; bases with no gene match: 4. The CDR3 covers 14 residues. The germline CDR1 and CDR2 sequences are LGHNT and FRNRAP. CDR3 region: CASGLVVGGNEQYF. CDR3 bases: TGTGCTAGTGGTTTGGTGGTAGGGGGCAACGAGCAGTACTTC.

This clone was counted a few times. The chain carries TRBV27 and TRBJ2-1, with 7 bases that match TRBD1. The ends lost 2 bases at V and 7 bases at J; junction bases unmatched: 5. Germline assignment: CDR1 MNHEY and CDR2 SMNVEV (reference sequence). The CDR3 has 14 residues. CDR3 region: CASSLIKQGNEQFF. The CDR3 coding sequence is TGTGCCAGCAGTTTAATTAAACAGGGGAATGAGCAGTTCTTC.

J is TRBJ2-7 and V is TRBV19; possible D gene TRBD1, 6 bases. Germline CDR1 and CDR2: LNHDA and SQIVND (reference sequence). The CDR3 totals 14 residues. Trimming removed 6 bases from V and 1 base from J, with 13 bases in between. CDR3 sequence: CASSNQGGSYEQYF. The CDR3 nucleotides read TGTGCCAGTAGCAATCAAGGGGGATCCTACGAGCAGTACTTC.

This clone was detected only a few times. V is TRBV7-9 and J is TRBJ2-2; perhaps TRBD1 as D (6 bases). CDR1 SEHNR and CDR2 FQNEAQ come from the germline V gene (reference sequence). The CDR3 sequence is 13 residues long. Deletions cut 5 bases from V and 12 bases from J, with 16 bases between. The CDR3 region is CASSGNREAKLFF. The DNA of the CDR3 is TGTGCCAGCAGCGGAAACAGGGAAGCGAAGCTGTTTTTT.

V usage is TRBV11-2 and J usage is TRBJ1-1, with a possible D match to TRBD1 (5 bases). Looked up from germline, CDR1 is SGHAT and CDR2 is FQNNGV. Trimming cost V 0 bases and J 5 bases, with 10 bases left between them. There are 14 residues in the CDR3. The CDR3 sequence is CASSLEGRGTEAFF. In DNA, the CDR3 is TGTGCCAGCAGCTTAGAAGGACGGGGGACTGAAGCTTTCTTT.

The chain carries TRBV2 and TRBJ2-6; D not certain. Germline V gene sequence: CDR1 SNHLY, CDR2 FYNNEI. This CDR3 is 15 amino acids long. Trimming removed 2 bases from V and 1 base from J, with 6 bases in between. The CDR3 here is CASSESRSGANVLTF. In nucleotides, the CDR3 is TGTGCCAGCAGTGAAAGTCGGTCTGGGGCCAACGTCCTGACTTTC.

The chain joins TRBV5-1 to TRBJ2-2; 15 nucleotides match TRBD2. This CDR3 comprises 18 residues. The germline CDR1 and CDR2 sequences are SGHRS and YFSETQ. Trimming took 4 bases from V and 6 from J; bases not matched to a gene: 10. The CDR3 region is CASSPWTSGGALSGELFF. The CDR3 DNA is TGCGCCAGCAGCCCGTGGACTAGCGGGGGGGCCCTCTCCGGGGAGCTGTTTTTT. The entire variable domain, with the rest obtained from reference TRBV5-1 and TRBJ2-2, is as follows: KAGVTQTPRYLIKTRGQQVTLSCSPISGHRSVSWYQQTPGQGLQFLFEYFSETQRNKGNFPGRFSGRQFSNSRSEMNVSTLELGDSALYLCASSPWTSGGALSGELFFGEGSRLTVL.

The table lists this clone with a count of one. The CDR3 region is CASSLGTPLSDWYEQYF. CDR3 DNA sequence: TGTGCCAGCAGCTTAGGGACCCCCCTCTCGGACTGGTACGAGCAGTACTTC. This sequence joins TRBV7-2 and TRBJ2-7, with a tentative D call TRBD2 (5 bases). There are 17 residues in the CDR3. The germline V gene has CDR1 SGHTA and CDR2 FQGNSA. V was cut by 1 base and J by 4 bases, with 20 bases left in between.

This clone was observed once. The gene calls are TRBV5-1 and TRBJ1-2; no reliable D call. Germline CDR1 and CDR2: SGHRS and YFSETQ. With 3 bases removed from V and 8 bases from J, the gap between germline ends came to 17 bases. The CDR3 is 14 amino acids. DNA of the CDR3: TGCGCCAGCAGCTCGGTGGGCCAAAGATCGGGCTACACCTTC. Translation gives CASSSVGQRSGYTF.

The chain couples TRBV5-1 to TRBJ2-7; TRBD1 matches 9 bases. V trimming: 2 bases; J trimming: 4 bases; junction bases outside the gene matches: 7. Germline CDR1 is SGHRS and CDR2 is YFSETQ. This CDR3 is 15 amino acids long. CDR3 nucleotides: TGCGCCAGCAGCTTATTACAGGGGGCTAATTACGAGCAGTACTTC. Protein: CASSLLQGANYEQYF.

This rearrangement joins TRBV14 to TRBJ1-3; no definite D call. The V gene lost 5 bases and the J gene lost 0 bases, with 14 bases spanning the gap. Germline lookup yields CDR1 SGHDN and CDR2 FVKESK. CDR3 length equals 16 residues. CDR3 in DNA: TGTGCCAGCAGCGCCCTTCATGGAGGCTCTGGAAACACCATATATTTT. It specifies CASSALHGGSGNTIYF.

The chain links TRBV11-2 to TRBJ1-5; 7 bases are a match to TRBD1. This CDR3 is 13 amino acids long. Germline lookup yields CDR1 SGHAT and CDR2 FQNNGV. Losses at the gene ends were 3 bases for V and 4 bases for J; bases not matched to a gene: 0. CDR3 protein: CASSLTGNQPQHF. The CDR3 DNA sequence: TGTGCCAGCAGCTTGACAGGGAATCAGCCCCAGCATTTT.

This sequence joins TRBV7-9 and TRBJ1-5; no reliable D call. The germline V gene encodes CDR1 SEHNR and CDR2 FQNEAQ (reference sequence). V lost 0 bases and J 5 bases, leaving 5 bases between the germline ends. The CDR3 consists of 13 residues. The CDR3 DNA is TGTGCCAGCAGCTTAGCGCGGGATCAGCCCCAGCATTTT. Translation gives CASSLARDQPQHF.

V usage is TRBV5-1 and J usage is TRBJ1-1, with 11 bases fitting TRBD1. This CDR3 region has 16 residues. The V and J ends lost 5 bases and 6 bases, in that order; junction bases with no gene match: 12. Per germline, CDR1 SGHRS and CDR2 YFSETQ. DNA of the CDR3: TGCGCCAGCAGTTATGGACAGGGGGCGTTAACGGCTGAAGCTTTCTTT. Its translation: CASSYGQGALTAEAFF.

This chain links TRBV18 with TRBJ1-3; 7 bases agree with TRBD1. CDR1 and CDR2 (germline): KGHSH, LQKENI. The CDR3 is 15 amino acids. J was trimmed by 2 bases and V by 3 bases; bases with no gene match: 4. The DNA of the CDR3 is TGTGCCAGCTCACCTACGGGACAGCCTGGAAACACCATATATTTT. Translating it yields CASSPTGQPGNTIYF.

The rearrangement links TRBV4-1 to TRBJ2-2; D is unclear. The V end lost 2 bases, the J end lost 1 base, and 8 bases lay between the germline ends. In germline, CDR1 is MGHRA, CDR2 YSYEKL. The CDR3 sequence is 15 residues long. CDR3 residues: CASSQNSGNTGELFF. The CDR3 nucleotides read TGCGCCAGCAGCCAAAATTCAGGGAACACCGGGGAGCTGTTTTTT.

The sample holds a few counts of this clone. The rearrangement uses TRBV9 and TRBJ2-2; D is unresolved. Germline V CDR1 and CDR2: SGDLS, YYNGEE. The ends were cut back, 0 bases at V and 3 bases at J, with 9 bases in the middle. The CDR3 totals 15 residues. In DNA, the CDR3 is TGTGCCAGCAGCGTAGGACACGCGTACACCGGGGAGCTGTTTTTT. Translation: CASSVGHAYTGELFF.

The chain links TRBV28 to TRBJ2-1, with 8 positions matching TRBD1. The CDR3 covers 16 residues. In germline, CDR1 is MDHEN, CDR2 SYDVKM. V shed 6 bases and J 6 bases; nucleotides not matched to a gene: 13. The CDR3: CASSTGQAPFFNEQFF. The CDR3, as DNA: TGTGCCAGCAGCACGGGACAGGCACCTTTCTTCAATGAGCAGTTCTTC.